This T cell receptor (beta chain) was observed in a study of blood T cell repertoires in COVID-19. At the level of the study: There were acute and convalescent COVID-19 samples, and they came from the United States, Italy and Spain. PBMCs, B-cell-depleted T cells, or T cells were the source of the cDNA or gDNA that made up the material.

Authors' processing steps: For nucleated cells, counts were estimated from reference gene primer amplification. The protocol was immunoSEQ multiplex PCR, while the TCRdb copy is restricted to in-frame clones and leaves out a portion. The V and J calls and clone size are taken from that table; D and trimming were inferred from the DNA. The repertoire holds a few hundred thousand clones, 85% to 90% seen once, with roughly 12% in the top ten. Patients from Seattle were sampled longitudinally, starting during active infection. The CDR3 loop spans 11 amino acids. Germline CDR1 is MNHEY and CDR2 is SVGAGI. The V and J ends lost 6 bases and 6 bases respectively, with 6 bases between them. This clone has just one count.

The chain links TRBV6-5 to TRBJ1-5; no firm D call. Sequencing input: peripheral blood. The source is a woman aged 25 to 39 with COVID-19, enrolled during active disease. DNA for the CDR3: TGTGCCAGCAGGGAGGGTCAGCCCCAGCATTTT. This translates into CASREGQPQHF.